These 9 T cell receptor beta chains were sequenced from one sample in a study of blood T cell repertoires in COVID-19. This table comes from immunoSEQ multiplex PCR, and its TCRdb copy is limited to in-frame clones, with some not included. The table shows tens of thousands of clones, with just under 85% occurring only once. Sequencing was carried out using peripheral blood. Source of these receptors: a human donor in a cohort sampled during active COVID-19.

This chain connects TRBV19 to TRBJ2-3; the D is unclear. CDR1 is LNHDA and CDR2 is SQIVND in the germline V gene (reference sequence). V was trimmed by 9 bases and J by 4 bases, leaving 17 bases between them. The length of the CDR3 is 14 residues. The CDR3 DNA sequence: TGTGCCAGCGGCCCGTCGCCGAGCGCAGATACGCAGTATTTT. It codes for CASGPSPSADTQYF.

CDR3 loop: CASSPAGGPYEQYF. CDR3 DNA sequence: TGTGCCAGCAGTCCAGCGGGGGGGCCTTACGAGCAGTACTTC. The rearrangement joins TRBV3-1 (or the pseudogene TRBV3-2) to TRBJ2-7; the match to TRBD2 covers 10 bases. Unmatched junction bases numbered 6, after V lost 6 bases and J lost 4 bases. The CDR3 sequence is 14 residues long. CDR1 is LGHDT, CDR2 YNNKEL, per germline (reference sequence).

The rearrangement joins TRBV3-1 (or the pseudogene TRBV3-2) to TRBJ2-3, with 10 bases identical to TRBD2. The CDR3 totals 14 residues. Germline assignment: CDR1 LGHDT and CDR2 YNNKEL (reference sequence). J lost 4 bases, V lost 7 bases, and 5 bases had no gene match. CDR3 residues: CASTSGRAPDTQYF. CDR3 bases: TGTGCCAGCACCAGCGGGAGGGCCCCAGATACGCAGTATTTT.

This clone appeared once. The genes are TRBV6-5 and TRBJ2-1; weak D call: TRBD2 (6 bases). Between the trimmed V and J ends, which lost 4 bases and 7 bases, there was a span of 17 bases. Germline CDR1 reads MNHEY; CDR2 reads SVGAGI. The CDR3 length is 15 residues. CDR3 region: CASSSLASGTNEQFF. The CDR3 coding sequence is TGTGCCAGCAGTTCCCTAGCGTCGGGCACAAATGAGCAGTTCTTC.

This chain connects TRBV6-5 to TRBJ1-4; D perhaps matches TRBD1 (5 bases). CDR1 is MNHEY, CDR2 SVGAGI, per germline. With 9 bases removed from V and 7 bases from J, the gap between germline ends came to 15 bases. This CDR3 region has 13 residues. DNA for the CDR3: TGTGCCAGTGGGGCATGGAGGGGTGAAAAACTGTTTTTT. Translation: CASGAWRGEKLFF.

V is TRBV4-1 and J is TRBJ2-7; TRBD1 matches at 7 bases. CDR1 is MGHRA, CDR2 YSYEKL, per germline. This CDR3 has 18 residues. J lost 2 bases, V lost 1 base, and 14 bases had no gene match. CDR3 sequence: CASSQVLIAGTEPYEQYF. Written as DNA, the CDR3 is TGCGCCAGCAGCCAAGTTCTCATAGCCGGGACAGAGCCCTACGAGCAGTACTTC.

This chain links TRBV7-8 with TRBJ2-3, with a weak D call TRBD2 (8 bases). This CDR3 spans 16 amino acids. Germline V gene sequence: CDR1 SGHVS, CDR2 FQNEAQ. V lost 6 bases and J lost 6, with 22 bases in between. CDR3 sequence reads: CASRPPGGGRPDTQYF. The DNA for the CDR3 is TGTGCCAGCAGGCCCCCGGGAGGGGGCCGTCCGGATACGCAGTATTTT.

This sequence joins TRBV4-3 and TRBJ1-6; D unresolved. The V end was cut by 1 base, the J end by 0 bases, with 7 bases between. Germline V gives CDR1 LGHNA, CDR2 YSLEER. The CDR3 is 16 amino acids. The CDR3 is CASSQGLSSYNSPLHF. The CDR3 DNA reads as TGCGCCAGCAGCCAAGGCTTGAGCTCCTATAATTCACCCCTCCACTTT.

V and J are TRBV3-1 (or the pseudogene TRBV3-2) and TRBJ2-7, with TRBD2 matching over 9 bases. J lost 7 bases, V lost 8 bases, and 6 bases had no gene match. Germline CDR1 and CDR2: LGHDT and YNNKEL (reference sequence). CDR3 length equals 12 residues. The CDR3 protein is CASGGGAGEQYF. CDR3 DNA sequence: TGTGCCAGCGGCGGGGGGGCCGGGGAGCAGTACTTC.